This T cell receptor beta chain originates from a study of T cells in localized non-small cell lung cancer. Method: immunoSEQ multiplex PCR; TCRdb's copy keeps in-frame clones and lacks some. Among about 26,000 clones listed, 91% were seen once. This CDR3 has 11 amino acids. V was cut by 6 bases and J by 6 bases, with 10 bases left in between. Germline-derived CDR1 and CDR2 are DFQATT and SNEGSKA (reference sequence). The receptor was derived from an older female donor with stage II squamous cell lung carcinoma. This chain uses TRBV20-1 with TRBJ2-3; D not certain. The input for sequencing was peripheral blood, taken before any cancer treatment. CDR3 sequence reads: CSASKVDTQYF. The CDR3 DNA is TGCAGTGCCAGTAAAGTGGATACGCAGTATTTT.